The entry that follows covers one TCR beta chain sequence. Its antigen is not known. Donors consisted of healthy bone marrow donors. This PCR relied on a set of 60 Vbeta primers and 13 Jbeta primers. Measured with immunoSEQ multiplex PCR; TCRdb has only the in-frame clones, and not every one. The sample yields 120,000 or so clones, about 80% seen once. The data were obtained in a study of cytomegalovirus exposure and HLA in healthy donors. Study-level findings and limits: Based on reports, TCR beta sequences accurately predicted HLA-A and HLA-B alleles for most subjects.

V lost 6 bases and J 0 bases, leaving 11 bases between the germline ends. The CDR3 is made up of 14 amino acids. Germline CDR1 and CDR2: SNHLY and FYNNEI. This clonotype originated in a woman between 45 and 65 years old in good health and CMV-seropositive. The chain combines TRBV2 with TRBJ1-1; possibly TRBD1 for D (5 bases). Sequenced sample: PBMCs. As DNA, the CDR3 is TGTGCCAGCAGCAGGGCTCTTATGAACACTGAAGCTTTCTTT. Residues: CASSRALMNTEAFF.